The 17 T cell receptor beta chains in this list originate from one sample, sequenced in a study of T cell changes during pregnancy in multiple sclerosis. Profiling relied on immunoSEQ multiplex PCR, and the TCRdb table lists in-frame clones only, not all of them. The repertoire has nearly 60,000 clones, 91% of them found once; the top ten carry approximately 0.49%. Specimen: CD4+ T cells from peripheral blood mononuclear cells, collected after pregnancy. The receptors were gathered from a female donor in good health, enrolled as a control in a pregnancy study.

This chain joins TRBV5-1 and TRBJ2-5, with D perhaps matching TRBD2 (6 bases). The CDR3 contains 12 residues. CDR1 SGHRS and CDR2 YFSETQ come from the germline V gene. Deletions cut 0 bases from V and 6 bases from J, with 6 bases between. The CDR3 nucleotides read TGCGCCAGCAGCTTGGGCGGGAAGACCCAGTACTTC. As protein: CASSLGGKTQYF.

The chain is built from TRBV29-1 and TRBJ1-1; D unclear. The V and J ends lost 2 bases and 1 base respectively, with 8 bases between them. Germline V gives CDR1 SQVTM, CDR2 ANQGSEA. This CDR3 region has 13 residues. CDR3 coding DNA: TGCAGCGTTGAAAGAGGGAGGAACACTGAAGCTTTCTTT. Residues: CSVERGRNTEAFF.

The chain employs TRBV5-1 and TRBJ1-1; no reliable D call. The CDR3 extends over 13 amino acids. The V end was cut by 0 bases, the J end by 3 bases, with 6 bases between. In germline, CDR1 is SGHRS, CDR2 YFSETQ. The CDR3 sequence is CASSLAPDTEAFF. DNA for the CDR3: TGCGCCAGCAGCTTGGCTCCGGACACTGAAGCTTTCTTT.

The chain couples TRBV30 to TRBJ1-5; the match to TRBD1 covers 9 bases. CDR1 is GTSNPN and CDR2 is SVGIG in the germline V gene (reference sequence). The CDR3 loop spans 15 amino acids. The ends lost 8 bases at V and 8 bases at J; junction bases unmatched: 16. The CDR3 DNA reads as TGTGCCGCAGCCACCTCGGGACAGGGAAATGAGCCCCAGCATTTT. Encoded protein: CAAATSGQGNEPQHF.

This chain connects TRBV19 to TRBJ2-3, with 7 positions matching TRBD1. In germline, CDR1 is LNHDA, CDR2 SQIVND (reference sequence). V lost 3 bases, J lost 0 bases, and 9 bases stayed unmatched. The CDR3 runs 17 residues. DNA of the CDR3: TGTGCCAGTAGTATGGCGACAGGGATCCCCAGCACAGATACGCAGTATTTT. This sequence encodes CASSMATGIPSTDTQYF.

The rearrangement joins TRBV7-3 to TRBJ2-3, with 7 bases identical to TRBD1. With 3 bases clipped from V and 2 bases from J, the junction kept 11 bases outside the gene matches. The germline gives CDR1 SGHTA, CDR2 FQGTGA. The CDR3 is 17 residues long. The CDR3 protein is CASSFRQGRGYTDTQYF. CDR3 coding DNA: TGTGCCAGCAGCTTCCGACAGGGACGAGGCTACACAGATACGCAGTATTTT.

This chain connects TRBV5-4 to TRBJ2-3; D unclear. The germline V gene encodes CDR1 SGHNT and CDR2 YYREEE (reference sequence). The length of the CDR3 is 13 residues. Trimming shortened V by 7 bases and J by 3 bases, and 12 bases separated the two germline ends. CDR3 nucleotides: TGTGCCAGCGGCACCGACTCAACAGATACGCAGTATTTT. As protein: CASGTDSTDTQYF.

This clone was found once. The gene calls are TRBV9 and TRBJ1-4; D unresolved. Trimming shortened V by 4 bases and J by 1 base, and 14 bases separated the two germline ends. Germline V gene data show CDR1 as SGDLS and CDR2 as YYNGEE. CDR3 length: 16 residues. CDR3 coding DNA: TGTGCCAGCAGCCCCCGAGAGGGAGGAACTAATGAAAAACTGTTTTTT. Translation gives CASSPREGGTNEKLFF.

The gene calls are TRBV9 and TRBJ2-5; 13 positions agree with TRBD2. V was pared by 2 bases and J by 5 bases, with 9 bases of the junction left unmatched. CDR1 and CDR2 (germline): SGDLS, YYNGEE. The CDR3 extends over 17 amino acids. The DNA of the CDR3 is TGTGCCAGCAGCGTGGGACTAGCGGGGATGGGGGCGGAGACCCAGTACTTC. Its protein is CASSVGLAGMGAETQYF.

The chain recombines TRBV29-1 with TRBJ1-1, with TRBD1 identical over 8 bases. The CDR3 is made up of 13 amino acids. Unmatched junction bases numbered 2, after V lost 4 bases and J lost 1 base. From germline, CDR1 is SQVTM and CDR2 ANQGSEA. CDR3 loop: CSVAQGENTEAFF. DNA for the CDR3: TGCAGCGTTGCACAGGGGGAGAACACTGAAGCTTTCTTT.

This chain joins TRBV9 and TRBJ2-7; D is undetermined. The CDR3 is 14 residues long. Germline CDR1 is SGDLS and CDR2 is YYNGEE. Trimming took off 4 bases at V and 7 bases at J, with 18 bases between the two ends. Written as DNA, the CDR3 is TGTGCCAGCAGCCCACGACCTTTAACGGGTGAGCAGTACTTC. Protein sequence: CASSPRPLTGEQYF.

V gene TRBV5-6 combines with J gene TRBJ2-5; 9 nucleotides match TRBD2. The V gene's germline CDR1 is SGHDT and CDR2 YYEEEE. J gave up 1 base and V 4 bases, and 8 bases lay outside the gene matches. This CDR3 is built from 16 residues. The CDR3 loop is CASSTTGTSSQETQYF. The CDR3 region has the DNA TGTGCCAGCAGCACCACCGGGACTAGCTCCCAAGAGACCCAGTACTTC.

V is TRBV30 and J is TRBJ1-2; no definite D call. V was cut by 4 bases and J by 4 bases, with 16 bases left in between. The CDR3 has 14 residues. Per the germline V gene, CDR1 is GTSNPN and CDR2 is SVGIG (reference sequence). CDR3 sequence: CAWISPALPYGYTF. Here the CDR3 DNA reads TGTGCCTGGATTAGCCCTGCGCTTCCCTATGGCTACACCTTC.

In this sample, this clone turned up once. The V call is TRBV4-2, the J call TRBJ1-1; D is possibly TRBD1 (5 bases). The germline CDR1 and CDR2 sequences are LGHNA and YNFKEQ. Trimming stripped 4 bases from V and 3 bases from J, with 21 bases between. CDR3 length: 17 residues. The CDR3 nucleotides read TGTGCCAGCAGCCCACGAGAGGGAGGGGTTGCGGACACTGAAGCTTTCTTT. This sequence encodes CASSPREGGVADTEAFF.

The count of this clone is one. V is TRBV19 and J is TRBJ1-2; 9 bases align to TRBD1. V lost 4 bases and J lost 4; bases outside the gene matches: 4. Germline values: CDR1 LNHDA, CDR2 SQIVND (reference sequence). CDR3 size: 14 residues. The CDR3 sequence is CASSTDRGGYGYTF. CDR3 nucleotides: TGTGCCAGTAGTACGGACAGGGGAGGCTATGGCTACACCTTC.

CDR3 sequence (DNA): TGTGCCAGCAGCTCCACAGGGGGCAGGCAGCCCCAGCATTTT. As protein: CASSSTGGRQPQHF. The chain employs TRBV7-2 and TRBJ1-5; 9 nucleotides line up with TRBD1. V shed 4 bases and J 7 bases; nucleotides not matched to a gene: 5. Germline V lookup: CDR1 SGHTA, CDR2 FQGNSA. This CDR3 spans 14 amino acids.

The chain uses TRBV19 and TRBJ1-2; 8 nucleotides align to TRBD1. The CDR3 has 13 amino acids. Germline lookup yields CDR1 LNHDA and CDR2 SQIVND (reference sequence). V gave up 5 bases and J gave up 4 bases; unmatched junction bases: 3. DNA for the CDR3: TGTGCCAGTAGTCGACAGGGGACCTATGGCTACACCTTC. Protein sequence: CASSRQGTYGYTF.